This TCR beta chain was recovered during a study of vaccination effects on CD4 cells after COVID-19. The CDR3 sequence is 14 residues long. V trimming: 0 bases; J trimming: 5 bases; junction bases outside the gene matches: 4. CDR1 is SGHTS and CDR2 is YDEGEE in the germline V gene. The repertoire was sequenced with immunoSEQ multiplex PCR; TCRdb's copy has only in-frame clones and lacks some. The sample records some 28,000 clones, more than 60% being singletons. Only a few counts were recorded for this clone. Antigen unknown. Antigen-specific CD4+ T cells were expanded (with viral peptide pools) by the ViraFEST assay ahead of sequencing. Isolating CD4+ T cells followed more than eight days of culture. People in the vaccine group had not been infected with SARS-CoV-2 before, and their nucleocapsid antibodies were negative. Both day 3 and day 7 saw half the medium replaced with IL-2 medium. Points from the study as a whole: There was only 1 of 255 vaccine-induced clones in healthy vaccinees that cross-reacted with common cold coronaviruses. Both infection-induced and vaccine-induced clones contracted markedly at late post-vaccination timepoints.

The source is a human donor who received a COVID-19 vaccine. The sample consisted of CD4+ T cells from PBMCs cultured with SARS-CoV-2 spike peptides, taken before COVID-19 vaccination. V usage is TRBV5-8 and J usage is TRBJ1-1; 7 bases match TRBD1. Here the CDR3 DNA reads TGTGCCAGCAGCTTGGACAGGGGAACGACTGAAGCTTTCTTT. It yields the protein CASSLDRGTTEAFF.